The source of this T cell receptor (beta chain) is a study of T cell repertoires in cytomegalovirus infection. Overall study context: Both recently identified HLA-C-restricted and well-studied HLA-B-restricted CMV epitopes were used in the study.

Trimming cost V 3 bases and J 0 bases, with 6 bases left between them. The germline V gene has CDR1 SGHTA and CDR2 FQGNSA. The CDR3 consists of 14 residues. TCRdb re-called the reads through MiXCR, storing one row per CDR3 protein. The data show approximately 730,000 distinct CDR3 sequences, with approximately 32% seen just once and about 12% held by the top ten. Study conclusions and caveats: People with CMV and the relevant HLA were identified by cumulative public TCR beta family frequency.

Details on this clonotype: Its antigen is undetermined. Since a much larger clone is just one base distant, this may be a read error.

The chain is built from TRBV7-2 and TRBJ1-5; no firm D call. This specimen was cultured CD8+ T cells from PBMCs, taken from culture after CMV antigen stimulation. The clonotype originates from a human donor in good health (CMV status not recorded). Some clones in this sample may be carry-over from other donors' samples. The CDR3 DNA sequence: TGTGCCAGCAGCTTTGTCTATAGCAATCAGCCCCAGCATTTT. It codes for CASSFVYSNQPQHF. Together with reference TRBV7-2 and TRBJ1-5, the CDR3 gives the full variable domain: GAGVSQSPSNKVTEKGKDVELRCDPISGHTALYWYRQSLGQGLEFLIYFQGNSAPDKSGLPSDRFSAERTGGSVSTLTIQRTQQEDSAVYLCASSFVYSNQPQHFGDGTRLSIL.